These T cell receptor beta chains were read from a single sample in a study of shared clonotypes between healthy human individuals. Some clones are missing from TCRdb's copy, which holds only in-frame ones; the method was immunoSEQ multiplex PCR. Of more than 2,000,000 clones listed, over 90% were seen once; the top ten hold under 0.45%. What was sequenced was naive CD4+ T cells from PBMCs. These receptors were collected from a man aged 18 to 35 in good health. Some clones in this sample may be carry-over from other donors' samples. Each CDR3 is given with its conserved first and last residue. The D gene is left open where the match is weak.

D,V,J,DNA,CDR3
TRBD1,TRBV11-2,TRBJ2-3,TGTGCCAGCAGCCCAACAGGGGGTGCGGATACGCAGTATTTT,CASSPTGGADTQYF
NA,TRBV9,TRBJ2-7,TGTGCCAGCAGCGTATCGGCGGGAATTGACTACGAGCAGTACTTC,CASSVSAGIDYEQYF
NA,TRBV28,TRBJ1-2,TGTGCCAGCAGTGCCCCCTCCTGGACAGTCTCCTCACCCTATGGCTACACCTTC,CASSAPSWTVSSPYGYTF
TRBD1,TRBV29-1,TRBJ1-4,TGCAGCGTAGCGGACAGGGGTACTAATGAAAAACTGTTTTTT,CSVADRGTNEKLFF
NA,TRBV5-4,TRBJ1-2,TGTGCCAGCAGCTTTCCAGAGGGGTTGGGTGGCTACACCTTC,CASSFPEGLGGYTF
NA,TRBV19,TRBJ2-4,TGTGCCAGTAGTATCTTTTCAGGGACCAAAAACATTCAGTACTTC,CASSIFSGTKNIQYF
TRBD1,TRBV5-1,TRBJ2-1,TGCGCCAGCAGCTCGGGACAGGGATCCTACAATGAGCAGTTCTTC,CASSSGQGSYNEQFF
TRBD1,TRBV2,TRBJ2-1,TGTGCCAGCAGTGAGGGACAGGGCCCTTACAATGAGCAGTTCTTC,CASSEGQGPYNEQFF
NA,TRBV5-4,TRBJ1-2,TGTGCCAGCAGCGCTACCACAGGGTCCTTGGGCTACACCTTC,CASSATTGSLGYTF
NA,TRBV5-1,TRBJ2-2,TGCGCCAGCAGCTTGGTAGGGGGGAAGAACACCGGGGAGCTGTTTTTT,CASSLVGGKNTGELFF